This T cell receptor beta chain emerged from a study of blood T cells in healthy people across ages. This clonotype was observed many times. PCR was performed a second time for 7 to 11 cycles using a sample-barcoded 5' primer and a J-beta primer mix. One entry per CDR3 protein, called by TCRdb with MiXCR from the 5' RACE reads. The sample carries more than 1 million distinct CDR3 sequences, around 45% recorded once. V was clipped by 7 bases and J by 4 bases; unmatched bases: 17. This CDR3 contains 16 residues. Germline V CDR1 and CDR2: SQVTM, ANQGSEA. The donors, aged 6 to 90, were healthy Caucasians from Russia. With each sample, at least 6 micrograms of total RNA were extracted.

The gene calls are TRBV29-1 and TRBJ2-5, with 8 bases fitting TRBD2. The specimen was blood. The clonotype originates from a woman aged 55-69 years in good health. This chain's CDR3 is CSAFGPSGGLVETQYF. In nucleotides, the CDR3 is TGCAGCGCGTTCGGTCCCTCGGGGGGGCTGGTAGAGACCCAGTACTTC.